Below, one T cell receptor (beta chain) is given with its context. The antigen it binds to is not known. The input lacks base qualities; no much larger clone sits a single base away. These data originate in a study of preoperative IRX-2 immunotherapy in early breast cancer (dated 2019 in TCRdb). Trimmed from V: 4 bases; trimmed from J: 5 bases; junction bases lacking a gene match: 9. The CDR3 has 14 amino acids, counting the end cysteine and phenylalanine. Only the CDR3 DNA stays, 42 bases, in frame from base 1. CDR1 and CDR2 are drawn from the germline V gene: SGDLS, YYNGEE. The label giving this sample's treatment or condition can be read as: preoperative locoregional IRX-2 cytokine immunotherapy. The samples were obtained from a phase Ib study that tested preoperative, locoregional IRX-2 cytokine immunotherapy meant to prime immune responses. Before surgery, IRX-2 was given to the donors, who were patients with early-stage breast cancer.

Library method: the immunoSEQ multiplex PCR assay. TCRdb holds this immuneACCESS table with in-frame rearrangements only. Some clones are missing; in checked studies, unresolved V genes explain under half, and the rest has no known cause. In all, the sample holds roughly 25,000 clones, and about four fifths of those were seen once. The ten largest account for less than 2.5% of the sample. The TCR comes from a human donor with breast cancer. Sequencing was performed on lymph node tissue, taken before IRX-2 immunotherapy. The chain links TRBV9 with TRBJ2-7, and TRBD1 aligns with 7 junction nucleotides. In nucleotides, the sequence is TGTGCCAGCAGCCCCCGGGACAGACCTAACGAGCAGTACTTC. Translation gives CASSPRDRPNEQYF.